This T cell receptor beta chain was recorded in a study of CD8+ T cells in alopecia areata. As for the study in general: The study gave treated patients oral tofacitinib at 5 to 10 mg twice daily. Study-wide findings and caveats: TCR sharing was clearer in mice than between patients, perhaps partly owing to patient HLA diversity.

In alopecia areata patients, both lesional scalp punch biopsies and peripheral blood were collected. Notes on this clone: Its antigen is not identified.

This CDR3 spans 14 amino acids. Trimming cost V 8 bases and J 3 bases; bases outside gene matches: 10. The V gene's germline CDR1 is MNHEY and CDR2 SVGAGI. It was cDNA, reverse transcribed from extracted RNA, that served as the sequencing template. The assay was immunoSEQ multiplex PCR, and TCRdb's table has in-frame clones only and misses some. The sample lists fewer than 250,000 clones, approximately 61% seen once, with approximately 0.44% in the top ten. The J gene is TRBJ2-7, the V gene TRBV6-5; 7 bases match TRBD1. This receptor was obtained from a human donor with alopecia areata. Sequenced here: CD4+ T cells sorted from blood, sampled at week 0. Here the CDR3 reads CASRINRGDYEQYF. For the CDR3, the DNA is TGTGCCAGCCGTATAAACAGGGGAGACTACGAGCAGTACTTC.